The 9 T cell receptor beta chains reported below all come from one sample, sequenced in a study of beta chain features in type 1 diabetes. Isolated RNA was reverse transcribed in full, so expressed TCRB transcripts were sequenced. Repertoires were generated with immunoSEQ multiplex PCR, while TCRdb's copy carries only in-frame clones and drops some. The table lists about 620,000 clones, 15% of them singletons. The sample was naive CD4+ T cells from blood. These receptors originate from a man between 18 and 29 years old in good health.

This clone appeared a single time. The gene calls are TRBV19 and TRBJ2-1; the D gene could be TRBD1 or TRBD2 (7 bases each). Per the germline V gene, CDR1 is LNHDA and CDR2 is SQIVND (reference sequence). V was clipped by 10 bases and J by 5 bases, with 27 bases between them. The CDR3 covers 17 residues. CDR3 nucleotide sequence: TGTGCCACCAAGCCGGGGACAGCGGGAAAGCGTCACAATGAGCAGTTCTTC. It encodes CATKPGTAGKRHNEQFF.

In its sample, this clone was seen a few times. The chain employs TRBV13 and TRBJ2-7, with D hard to call. This CDR3 has 12 amino acids. Trimming took 5 bases from V and 5 from J, leaving 10 bases between them. Per the germline V gene, CDR1 is PRHDT and CDR2 is FYEKMQ (reference sequence). The CDR3 is CASSLTNDEQYF. The CDR3 nucleotides read TGTGCCAGCAGCCTGACGAATGACGAGCAGTACTTC.

J is TRBJ2-7 and V is TRBV29-1; 8 bases map to TRBD1. CDR3 length: 19 residues. V shed 2 bases and J 3 bases; nucleotides not matched to a gene: 21. Looked up from germline, CDR1 is SQVTM and CDR2 is ANQGSEA. CDR3 loop: CSVELPQGVPMNSLYEQYF. In DNA form, the CDR3 reads TGCAGCGTTGAATTACCACAGGGGGTGCCGATGAACAGCCTCTACGAGCAGTACTTC.

The genes are TRBV9 and TRBJ1-1; D not resolved. This CDR3 is built from 13 residues. Germline CDR1 SGDLS, CDR2 YYNGEE. V was shortened by 4 bases and J by 0 bases, with 7 bases between the two germline ends. CDR3 sequence (DNA): TGTGCCAGCAGCCACGCGGTGAACACTGAAGCTTTCTTT. Translated: CASSHAVNTEAFF.

As regards this clone: Other DNA sequences of this sample code for an identical CDR3. The chain employs TRBV9 and TRBJ2-1; 10 nucleotides align to TRBD2. The CDR3 consists of 15 residues. V shed 0 bases and J 7 bases; nucleotides not matched to a gene: 4. Looked up from germline, CDR1 is SGDLS and CDR2 is YYNGEE. The DNA for the CDR3 is TGTGCCAGCAGCGTAGGACTAGCGGGTGTTAATGAGCAGTTCTTC. It specifies CASSVGLAGVNEQFF.

This clone has more than one count but fewer than ten. The chain's CDR3 is CASSLRGYGNTIYF. The CDR3 bases are TGTGCCAGCAGCTTGAGGGGTTACGGAAACACCATATATTTT. The chain carries TRBV5-6 and TRBJ1-3, with D possibly being TRBD1 (5 bases). V lost 1 base and J 4 bases, leaving 9 bases between the germline ends. The CDR3 covers 14 residues. Germline V CDR1 and CDR2: SGHDT, YYEEEE.

The chain joins TRBV28 to TRBJ1-2; TRBD1 agrees at 9 bases. V shed 5 bases and J 8 bases; nucleotides not matched to a gene: 12. The germline V gene encodes CDR1 MDHEN and CDR2 SYDVKM. The CDR3 totals 15 residues. CDR3 loop: CASSPRDRESRGYTF. In DNA, the CDR3 is TGTGCCAGCAGTCCCCGGGACAGGGAGTCTCGCGGCTACACCTTC.

The CDR3 region is CASSFFRGKSYNEQFF. The CDR3 region has the DNA TGTGCCAGCAGCTTCTTCAGGGGAAAGTCCTACAATGAGCAGTTCTTC. The V and J genes are TRBV7-8 and TRBJ2-1; D possibly corresponds to TRBD1 (6 bases). Between the trimmed V and J ends, which lost 3 bases and 1 base, there was a span of 13 bases. The CDR3 length is 16 residues. The germline gives CDR1 SGHVS, CDR2 FQNEAQ.

This sequence joins TRBV9 and TRBJ2-5; 14 positions agree with TRBD2. Germline V gene sequence: CDR1 SGDLS, CDR2 YYNGEE. The CDR3 length is 19 residues. Trimming at V came to 3 bases and at J to 1 base, leaving 11 bases not matched to a gene. CDR3 in DNA: TGTGCCAGCAGCGCAAGAGGGACTAGCGGGAGCGAGGGCCAAGAGACCCAGTACTTC. The encoded protein is CASSARGTSGSEGQETQYF.